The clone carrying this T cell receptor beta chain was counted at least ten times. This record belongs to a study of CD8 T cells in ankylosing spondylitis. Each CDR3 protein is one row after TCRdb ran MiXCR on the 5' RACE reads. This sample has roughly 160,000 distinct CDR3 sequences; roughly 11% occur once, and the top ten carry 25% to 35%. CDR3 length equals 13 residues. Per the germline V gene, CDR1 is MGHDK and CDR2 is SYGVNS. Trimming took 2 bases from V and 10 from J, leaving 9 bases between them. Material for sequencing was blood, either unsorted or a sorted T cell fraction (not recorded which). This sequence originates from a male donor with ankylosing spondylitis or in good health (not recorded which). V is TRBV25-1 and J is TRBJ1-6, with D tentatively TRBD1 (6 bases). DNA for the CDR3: TGTGCCAGCAGTGAAACAGGGATATCACCCCTCCACTTT. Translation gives CASSETGISPLHF.